The 17 T cell receptor beta chains listed next were all sequenced from one sample in a study of T-cell reconstitution after alpha-beta-depleted transplantation in children. Preparation of the TCRbeta library involved a method that used unique molecular identifiers. MiXCR, run by TCRdb on the PCR reads, gives a single entry per CDR3 protein. This sample has around 370,000 distinct CDR3 sequences; about 9.3% occur once, and the top ten carry more than 2%. Sequencing used PBMCs from the stem cell graft donor, obtained from the stem cell graft. All receptors derive from a human donor who donated a stem cell graft to a child with acute lymphoblastic leukemia.

This clonotype was seen at least ten times. The rearrangement joins TRBV6-2 or TRBV6-3 to TRBJ1-1, with D possibly matching TRBD1 (5 bases). The CDR3 length is 11 residues. Germline-derived CDR1 and CDR2 are MNHEY and SVGEGT. Between the trimmed V and J ends, which lost 7 bases and 4 bases, there was a span of 7 bases. CDR3 bases: TGTGCCAGCACCCAGGGCACTGAAGCTTTCTTT. Residues: CASTQGTEAFF.

This sequence joins TRBV20-1 and TRBJ2-7, with 12 nucleotides matching TRBD2. J was trimmed by 3 bases and V by 5 bases; bases with no gene match: 5. Looked up from germline, CDR1 is DFQATT and CDR2 is SNEGSKA (reference sequence). This CDR3 region has 14 residues. CDR3 in DNA: TGCAGTGCTCTCGGACTAGCGGGAATCTACGAGCAGTACTTC. Its translation is CSALGLAGIYEQYF.

This clonotype showed up just a few times. The chain recombines TRBV5-5 with TRBJ1-1; no clear D. The CDR3 length is 16 residues. Germline V CDR1 and CDR2: SGHKS, YYEKEE (reference sequence). V was clipped by 0 bases and J by 2 bases, with 14 bases between them. The CDR3 here is CASSLAVSHPNTEAFF. CDR3 DNA: TGTGCCAGCAGCTTGGCCGTGAGTCATCCCAACACTGAAGCTTTCTTT.

CDR3 loop: CASSPWIAGPYEQYF. CDR3 DNA sequence: TGTGCCAGCAGCCCCTGGATAGCGGGACCCTACGAGCAGTACTTC. The rearrangement joins TRBV7-8 to TRBJ2-7; 8 bases map to TRBD2. Trimming at V came to 5 bases and at J to 2 bases, leaving 8 bases not matched to a gene. CDR1 and CDR2 (germline): SGHVS, FQNEAQ. CDR3 length equals 15 residues.

This sequence joins TRBV27 and TRBJ2-7; 10 nucleotides match TRBD2. With V trimmed by 0 bases and J by 7 bases, 12 bases remained unmatched. This CDR3 contains 17 residues. Germline CDR1 reads MNHEY; CDR2 reads SMNVEV (reference sequence). For the CDR3, the DNA is TGTGCCAGCAGTTTATCTGCGGAGGGGCTAGCGGGAGTTGAGCAGTACTTC. Translated: CASSLSAEGLAGVEQYF.

Ten or more counts support this clonotype. The CDR3 bases are TGTGCCAGCAGGATCGCACGGCGCACTAGCGGGACCACAGATACGCAGTATTTT. Protein sequence: CASRIARRTSGTTDTQYF. The chain recombines TRBV27 with TRBJ2-3; 10 bases line up with TRBD2. Germline V lookup: CDR1 MNHEY, CDR2 SMNVEV (reference sequence). J was trimmed by 2 bases and V by 6 bases; bases with no gene match: 14. The CDR3 is 18 amino acids.

This clonotype occurred many times. This chain uses TRBV27 with TRBJ2-7; TRBD1 might be the D (5 bases). V lost 5 bases and J 0 bases, leaving 11 bases between the germline ends. Germline V gives CDR1 MNHEY, CDR2 SMNVEV (reference sequence). CDR3 size: 14 residues. DNA of the CDR3: TGTGCCAGCAGTCTCAGGGTCCCCTCCTACGAGCAGTACTTC. This encodes CASSLRVPSYEQYF.

There are a few counts of this clonotype. This chain joins TRBV3-1 and TRBJ2-7; a possible D gene is TRBD2 (5 bases). Trimming removed 0 bases at V and 5 bases at J, with 17 bases between. The CDR3 has 16 residues. Germline CDR1 reads LGHDT; CDR2 reads YNNKEL (reference sequence). The CDR3 region has the DNA TGTGCCAGCAGCCAAGATTTGCGGAGGTTGGTCCACGAGCAGTACTTC. Translated: CASSQDLRRLVHEQYF.

The CDR3 loop is CASSQDRGTEAEAFF. The CDR3 bases are TGCGCCAGCAGCCAAGATCGAGGGACTGAGGCTGAAGCTTTCTTT. The chain carries TRBV4-3 and TRBJ1-1; D perhaps matches TRBD1 (5 bases). The CDR3 runs to 15 residues. Trimming removed 0 bases from V and 6 bases from J, with 14 bases in between. CDR1 is LGHNA, CDR2 YSLEER, per germline.

There are a few counts of this clonotype. The chain employs TRBV3-1 and TRBJ2-1; tentative D call: TRBD2 (5 bases). CDR3 size: 16 residues. Trimming took 0 bases from V and 8 from J, leaving 17 bases between them. CDR1 and CDR2 (germline): LGHDT, YNNKEL (reference sequence). This CDR3 is CASSQDTRLAADEQFF. The CDR3, as DNA: TGTGCCAGCAGCCAAGATACTCGTCTAGCAGCGGATGAGCAGTTCTTC.

This clonotype was counted many times. The chain couples TRBV5-1 to TRBJ2-2; maybe TRBD2 (6 bases). The V gene lost 4 bases and the J gene lost 6 bases, with 10 bases spanning the gap. CDR3 size: 13 residues. CDR1 and CDR2 from the germline V gene are SGHRS and YFSETQ. The CDR3 bases are TGCGCCAGCAGCCGGGAGTTATCCGGGGAGCTGTTTTTT. Translated: CASSRELSGELFF.

V gene TRBV5-1 combines with J gene TRBJ2-5; the D gene is possibly TRBD2 (6 bases). V lost 1 base to trimming and J lost 4 bases, with 8 bases between them. The length of the CDR3 is 13 residues. Per the germline V gene, CDR1 is SGHRS and CDR2 is YFSETQ. This chain's CDR3 is CASSLNGGETQYF. In nucleotides, the CDR3 is TGCGCCAGCAGCTTGAACGGGGGAGAGACCCAGTACTTC.

This clonotype was recorded many times. The V call is TRBV4-2, the J call TRBJ2-7, with D perhaps being TRBD1 or TRBD2 (5 bases each). The CDR3 covers 16 residues. V was shortened by 3 bases and J by 6 bases, with 21 bases between the two germline ends. The V gene's germline CDR1 is LGHNA and CDR2 YNFKEQ. CDR3 nucleotide sequence: TGTGCCAGCAGCCAGGGGGAACGGGCAGTTCCTACCGAGCAGTACTTC. This encodes CASSQGERAVPTEQYF.

The V and J genes are TRBV7-2 and TRBJ1-2; D might be TRBD1 (6 bases). The V end lost 5 bases, the J end lost 8 bases, and 18 bases lay between the germline ends. The CDR3 has 14 amino acids. Germline V CDR1 and CDR2: SGHTA, FQGNSA. CDR3 in amino acids: CASSRESGTRGYTF. DNA for the CDR3: TGTGCCAGCAGCCGTGAATCAGGGACACGCGGCTACACCTTC.

V usage is TRBV5-1 and J usage is TRBJ2-5; no firm D call. Germline assignment: CDR1 SGHRS and CDR2 YFSETQ. The V end was cut by 4 bases, the J end by 0 bases, with 19 bases between. The CDR3 covers 17 residues. CDR3 coding DNA: TGCGCCAGCAGCCCGAAGATGTACGTGGCCCACCAAGAGACCCAGTACTTC. Protein product: CASSPKMYVAHQETQYF.

This clonotype appeared a few times. The chain carries TRBV7-2 and TRBJ2-3; 13 positions match TRBD2. The CDR3 is made up of 14 amino acids. After removal of 6 bases from V and 8 bases from J, the junction contained 5 bases not matched to a gene. In germline, CDR1 is SGHTA, CDR2 FQGNSA. The CDR3 DNA reads TGTGCCAGCAGTCCAACTAGCGGGAGGGGTACGCAGTATTTT. This translates into CASSPTSGRGTQYF.

The chain carries TRBV7-2 and TRBJ2-2; D is unclear. Trimming removed 2 bases from V and 9 bases from J, with 19 bases in between. The V gene's germline CDR1 is SGHTA and CDR2 FQGNSA. This CDR3 is 16 amino acids long. The CDR3, as DNA: TGTGCCAGCAGCTTAACCTCCCCCCCGGGCATCAGGGAGCTGTTTTTT. As protein: CASSLTSPPGIRELFF. Looking up the rest from reference TRBV7-2 and TRBJ2-2 gives the full variable domain: GAGVSQSPSNKVTEKGKDVELRCDPISGHTALYWYRQSLGQGLEFLIYFQGNSAPDKSGLPSDRFSAERTGGSVSTLTIQRTQQEDSAVYLCASSLTSPPGIRELFFGEGSRLTVL.